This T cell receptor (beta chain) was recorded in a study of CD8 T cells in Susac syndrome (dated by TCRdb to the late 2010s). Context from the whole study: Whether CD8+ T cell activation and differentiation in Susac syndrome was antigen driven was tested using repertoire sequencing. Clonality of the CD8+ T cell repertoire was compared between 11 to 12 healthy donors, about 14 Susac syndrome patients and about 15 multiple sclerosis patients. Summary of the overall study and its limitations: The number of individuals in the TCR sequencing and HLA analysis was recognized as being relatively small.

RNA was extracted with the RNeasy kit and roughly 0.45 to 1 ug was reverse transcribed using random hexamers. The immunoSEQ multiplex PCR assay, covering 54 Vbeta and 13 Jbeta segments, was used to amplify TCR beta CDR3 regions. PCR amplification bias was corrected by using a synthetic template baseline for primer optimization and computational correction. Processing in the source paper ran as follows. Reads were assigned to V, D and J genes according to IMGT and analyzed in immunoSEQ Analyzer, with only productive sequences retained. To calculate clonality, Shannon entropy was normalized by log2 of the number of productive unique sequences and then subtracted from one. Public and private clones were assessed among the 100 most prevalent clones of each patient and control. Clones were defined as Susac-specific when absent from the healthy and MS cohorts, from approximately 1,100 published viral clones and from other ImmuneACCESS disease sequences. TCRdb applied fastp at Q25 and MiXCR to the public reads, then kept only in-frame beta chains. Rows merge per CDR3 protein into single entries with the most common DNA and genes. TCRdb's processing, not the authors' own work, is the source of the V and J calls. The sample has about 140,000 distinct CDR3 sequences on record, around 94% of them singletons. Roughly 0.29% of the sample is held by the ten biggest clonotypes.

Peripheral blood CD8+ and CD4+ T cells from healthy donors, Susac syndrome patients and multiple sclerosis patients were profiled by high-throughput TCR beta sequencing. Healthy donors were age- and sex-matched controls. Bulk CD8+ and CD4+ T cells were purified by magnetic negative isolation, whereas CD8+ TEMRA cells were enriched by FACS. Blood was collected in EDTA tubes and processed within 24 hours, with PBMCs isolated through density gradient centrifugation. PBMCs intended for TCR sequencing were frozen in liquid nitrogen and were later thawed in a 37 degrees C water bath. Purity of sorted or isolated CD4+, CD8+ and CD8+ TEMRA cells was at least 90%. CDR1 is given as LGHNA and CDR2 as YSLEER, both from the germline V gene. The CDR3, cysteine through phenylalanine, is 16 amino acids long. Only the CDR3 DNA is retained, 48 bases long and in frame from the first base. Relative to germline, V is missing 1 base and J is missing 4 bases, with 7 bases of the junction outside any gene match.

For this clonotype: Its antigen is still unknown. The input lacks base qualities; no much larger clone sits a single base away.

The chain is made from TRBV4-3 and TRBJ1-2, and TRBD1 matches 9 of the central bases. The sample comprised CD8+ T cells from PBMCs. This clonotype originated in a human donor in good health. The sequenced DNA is TGCGCCAGCAGCCAAGGGGCCACAGGGGGCTCCTATGGCTACACCTTC. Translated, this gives CASSQGATGGSYGYTF.